These 8 T cell receptor beta chains originate from one sample sequenced in a study of blood T cell repertoires in COVID-19. Measured with immunoSEQ multiplex PCR; TCRdb has only the in-frame clones, and not every one. This table has 85,000 to 120,000 clones, more than 75% appearing once. Material for sequencing was peripheral blood. The receptor source for this set is a human donor in a cohort sampled during active COVID-19.

The CDR3 reads CASSTRRQNSPLHF. DNA of the CDR3: TGTGCCAGCAGCACACGACGACAGAATTCACCCCTCCACTTT. The chain recombines TRBV7-2 with TRBJ1-6; perhaps TRBD1 as D (5 bases). In germline, CDR1 is SGHTA, CDR2 FQGNSA. V was shortened by 5 bases and J by 7 bases, with 12 bases between the two germline ends. There are 14 residues in the CDR3.

Here the CDR3 DNA reads TGCGCCAGCAGCTTGGGGGCGCACACCGGGGAGCTGTTTTTT. Translated: CASSLGAHTGELFF. The chain uses TRBV5-1 and TRBJ2-2, with D unresolved. CDR1 and CDR2 (germline): SGHRS, YFSETQ. Trimming left V 0 bases short and J 3 bases short, with 6 bases between. The CDR3 runs 14 residues. The entire variable domain, with the rest obtained from reference TRBV5-1 and TRBJ2-2, is as follows: KAGVTQTPRYLIKTRGQQVTLSCSPISGHRSVSWYQQTPGQGLQFLFEYFSETQRNKGNFPGRFSGRQFSNSRSEMNVSTLELGDSALYLCASSLGAHTGELFFGEGSRLTVL.

The chain joins TRBV7-9 to TRBJ2-5, with TRBD2 matching over 12 bases. Germline CDR1 is SEHNR and CDR2 is FQNEAQ (reference sequence). The CDR3 covers 16 residues. Trimming cost V 5 bases and J 2 bases; bases outside gene matches: 6. CDR3 protein: CASSGLTSGGQETQYF. The CDR3 DNA is TGTGCCAGCAGCGGCCTGACTAGCGGGGGTCAAGAGACCCAGTACTTC. The full variable domain, completed using reference TRBV7-9 and TRBJ2-5, is DTGVSQNPRHKITKRGQNVTFRCDPISEHNRLYWYRQTLGQGPEFLTYFQNEAQLEKSRLLSDRFSAERPKGSFSTLEIQRTEQGDSAMYLCASSGLTSGGQETQYFGPGTRLLVL.

This clone has just one count. The rearrangement joins TRBV5-4 to TRBJ1-1; D uncertain. Deletions cut 3 bases from V and 8 bases from J, with 17 bases between. The V gene's germline CDR1 is SGHNT and CDR2 YYREEE (reference sequence). This CDR3 contains 14 residues. The CDR3 bases are TGTGCCAGCAGCTCCCCCGCTCCCGGGGAAGAAGCTTTCTTT. Translating gives CASSSPAPGEEAFF.

The V and J genes are TRBV7-9 and TRBJ2-7; 9 nucleotides align to TRBD2. This CDR3 contains 14 residues. V lost 2 bases, J lost 5 bases, and 4 bases stayed unmatched. Germline CDR1 is SEHNR and CDR2 is FQNEAQ (reference sequence). CDR3 sequence: CASSLPLAGNEQYF. The CDR3 region has the DNA TGTGCCAGCAGCTTACCCCTAGCGGGAAACGAGCAGTACTTC.

The table lists this clone with a few counts. The chain recombines TRBV6-2 or TRBV6-3 with TRBJ2-2; 8 positions agree with TRBD1. The CDR3 covers 15 residues. The germline V gene has CDR1 MNHEY and CDR2 SVGEGT. V dropped 5 bases and J dropped 2; count of bases not matched to a gene: 4. Written as DNA, the CDR3 is TGTGCCAGCAGTCCAGGGGGCTTTAACACCGGGGAGCTGTTTTTT. Translation: CASSPGGFNTGELFF.

This chain links TRBV20-1 with TRBJ2-1; D possibly corresponds to TRBD2 (5 bases). V was shortened by 5 bases and J by 12 bases, with 14 bases between the two germline ends. The CDR3 length is 11 residues. In germline, CDR1 is DFQATT, CDR2 SNEGSKA (reference sequence). CDR3 nucleotide sequence: TGCAGTGCTCCTAATGAGGGTAGGCAGTTCTTC. Amino acids: CSAPNEGRQFF.

The rearrangement joins TRBV7-2 to TRBJ1-6; maybe TRBD1 (5 bases). This CDR3 spans 17 amino acids. The germline V gene has CDR1 SGHTA and CDR2 FQGNSA. Trimming cost V 2 bases and J 7 bases, with 18 bases left between them. CDR3 nucleotides: TGTGCCAGCAGCTTATTTGGGTGGGGCCAGCAAAATTCACCCCTCCACTTT. Translation: CASSLFGWGQQNSPLHF.